This TCR beta chain was found in a study of shared clonotypes between healthy human individuals. V was trimmed by 0 bases and J by 8 bases, leaving 27 bases between them. The CDR3 is made up of 19 amino acids. CDR1 is SGHKS, CDR2 YYEKEE, per germline (reference sequence). Repertoires were generated with immunoSEQ multiplex PCR, while TCRdb's copy carries only in-frame clones and drops some. The sample gives about 1.5 million clones, approximately 98% of which show up once; 0.45% is in the top ten. It was into CD45RA+ naive and CD45RA-negative memory subsets that the CD4+ cells were split. This chain joins TRBV5-5 and TRBJ2-1; D tentatively fits TRBD1 or TRBD2 (7 bases each). The receptor was isolated from a man aged 25 to 45 in good health. Input material: naive CD4+ T cells sorted from blood. Subset reported: CD45RA+ positively selected. DNA for the CDR3: TGTGCCAGCAGCTTGGCAGGGGGTTTAGGACTAGGTCAGTTCGATGAGCAGTTCTTC. As protein: CASSLAGGLGLGQFDEQFF.